These 13 T cell receptor beta chains share one sample of origin, sequenced in a study of graft-versus-host responses after intestinal transplantation. Antigens for these TCRs are unknown. The protocol was immunoSEQ multiplex PCR, while the TCRdb copy is restricted to in-frame clones and leaves out a portion. The data contain around 100,000 clones, more than 85% of them seen just once; the ten biggest clones take up around 1%. This material consisted of unstimulated CD4+ T cells sorted from spleen or lymph node cells, taken before transplant. These receptors were taken from a human donor who was the organ donor for an intestinal transplant.

This chain uses TRBV30 with TRBJ1-1, with D perhaps TRBD1 (5 bases). V gave up 1 base and J gave up 5 bases, with 23 bases separating them. The CDR3 contains 17 residues. The germline CDR1 and CDR2 sequences are GTSNPN and SVGIG (reference sequence). The CDR3 coding sequence is TGTGCCTGGAGTGCCCGACAGAATTCTCACCCCTGGACTGAAGCTTTCTTT. It specifies CAWSARQNSHPWTEAFF.

The V and J genes are TRBV19 and TRBJ1-5, with 7 positions matching TRBD1. The CDR3 is 15 amino acids. The ends lost 9 bases at V and 0 bases at J; junction bases unmatched: 8. Germline V CDR1 and CDR2: LNHDA, SQIVND (reference sequence). The CDR3 protein is CASNRGQVSNQPQHF. CDR3 nucleotide sequence: TGTGCCAGCAATCGTGGACAGGTTAGCAATCAGCCCCAGCATTTT.

The chain combines TRBV5-1 with TRBJ2-7; no definite D call. Per germline, CDR1 SGHRS and CDR2 YFSETQ. This CDR3 spans 14 amino acids. Trimming removed 0 bases from V and 3 bases from J, with 10 bases in between. The CDR3 DNA reads TGCGCCAGCAGCTTGGAGCGCAGTAGCTACGAGCAGTACTTC. Protein: CASSLERSSYEQYF. Full variable domain (outside the CDR3, taken from reference TRBV5-1 and TRBJ2-7): KAGVTQTPRYLIKTRGQQVTLSCSPISGHRSVSWYQQTPGQGLQFLFEYFSETQRNKGNFPGRFSGRQFSNSRSEMNVSTLELGDSALYLCASSLERSSYEQYFGPGTRLTVT.

The chain has TRBV11-2 and TRBJ2-2, with D maybe TRBD1 (6 bases). The CDR3 is 14 amino acids. Per the germline V gene, CDR1 is SGHAT and CDR2 is FQNNGV. Trimming shortened V by 4 bases and J by 10 bases, and 16 bases separated the two germline ends. CDR3 sequence (DNA): TGTGCCAGCAGCTACGACAGGTCCCCTCCGGAGCTGTTTTTT. Translating it yields CASSYDRSPPELFF.

V gene TRBV6-1 combines with J gene TRBJ2-3; 9 positions agree with TRBD2. The V segment lost 3 bases and the J segment 2 bases; nucleotides outside the gene matches: 9. Germline CDR1 MNHNS, CDR2 SASEGT. The CDR3 sequence is 17 residues long. The CDR3 sequence: CASSEVRGGGATDTQYF. Here the CDR3 DNA reads TGTGCCAGCAGTGAGGTTCGGGGCGGGGGGGCCACAGATACGCAGTATTTT.

This chain links TRBV5-4 with TRBJ2-3, with 10 bases matching TRBD1. Per germline, CDR1 SGHNT and CDR2 YYREEE (reference sequence). This CDR3 is 18 amino acids long. Trimming removed 0 bases from V and 6 bases from J; junction bases left unmatched: 13. Here the CDR3 DNA reads TGTGCCAGCAGCTTGGTTGCGGGGGGACAGGGGTTAGGGGATACGCAGTATTTT. As protein: CASSLVAGGQGLGDTQYF.

This clone came up a few times. The chain employs TRBV19 and TRBJ1-4; 8 nucleotides align to TRBD1. Germline-derived CDR1 and CDR2 are LNHDA and SQIVND (reference sequence). The CDR3 covers 15 residues. The ends lost 4 bases at V and 4 bases at J; junction bases unmatched: 5. CDR3 in amino acids: CASSTRTGYNEKLFF. The CDR3 coding sequence is TGTGCCAGTAGTACCCGGACAGGGTATAATGAAAAACTGTTTTTT.

The V call is TRBV28, the J call TRBJ1-5; the D is unclear. The CDR3 has 13 residues. Trimming stripped 6 bases from V and 6 bases from J, with 12 bases between. CDR1 is MDHEN and CDR2 is SYDVKM in the germline V gene. The CDR3 DNA reads as TGTGCCAGCAGGGGATGGGTGGGTCAGCCCCAGCATTTT. This translates into CASRGWVGQPQHF.

The rearrangement uses TRBV5-1 and TRBJ1-1; no clear D gene. V lost 5 bases and J 3 bases, leaving 14 bases between the germline ends. Germline V gene lookup returns CDR1 SGHRS and CDR2 YFSETQ. CDR3 length: 14 amino acids. CDR3: CASRPQREHTEAFF. CDR3 coding DNA: TGCGCCAGCAGGCCTCAAAGAGAGCACACTGAAGCTTTCTTT. The entire variable domain, with the rest obtained from reference TRBV5-1 and TRBJ1-1, is as follows: KAGVTQTPRYLIKTRGQQVTLSCSPISGHRSVSWYQQTPGQGLQFLFEYFSETQRNKGNFPGRFSGRQFSNSRSEMNVSTLELGDSALYLCASRPQREHTEAFFGQGTRLTVV.

This sequence joins TRBV7-2 and TRBJ1-5; D call uncertain. The V end lost 0 bases, the J end lost 3 bases, and 9 bases lay between the germline ends. The CDR3 has 15 amino acids. The V gene's germline CDR1 is SGHTA and CDR2 FQGNSA. CDR3 sequence: CASSLASAVNQPQHF. CDR3 DNA sequence: TGTGCCAGCAGCTTAGCGTCGGCAGTCAATCAGCCCCAGCATTTT.

This clone has only a few counts. The rearrangement uses TRBV2 and TRBJ2-5; no reliable D call. The CDR3 totals 14 residues. Germline loops: CDR1 SNHLY, CDR2 FYNNEI. V gave up 1 base and J gave up 5 bases, with 11 bases separating them. CDR3 nucleotide sequence: TGTGCCAGCAGTGAAGGGAAGGTTCGGGAGACCCAGTACTTC. Amino acids: CASSEGKVRETQYF.

The rearrangement links TRBV6-4 to TRBJ2-2; D gene unclear. Germline V gene data show CDR1 as MRHNA and CDR2 as SNTAGT. Trimming removed 10 bases from V and 1 base from J, with 19 bases in between. The CDR3 runs 16 residues. The CDR3 nucleotides are TGTGCCACTTTACTTTCTTTGACGGTGAACACCGGGGAGCTGTTTTTT. Residues: CATLLSLTVNTGELFF.

Turning to this clone: Other DNA sequences in this sample translate to the same CDR3. The chain employs TRBV6-5 and TRBJ2-1, with D unclear. CDR1 and CDR2 (germline): MNHEY, SVGAGI. This CDR3 spans 13 amino acids. Trimming left V 2 bases short and J 7 bases short, with 9 bases between. The CDR3 reads CASSYPTRNEQFF. In nucleotides, the CDR3 is TGTGCCAGCAGTTACCCGACCAGAAATGAGCAGTTCTTC.